The present T cell receptor beta chain was sequenced within a study of T cell responses to AZD1222 COVID-19 vaccine. Study-level results: Of spike-specific TCRs, nearly half reportedly target regions left unmutated in variants.

As regards this clone: Its antigen is undetermined. This specimen includes other DNA sequences encoding the same CDR3.

The method was immunoSEQ multiplex PCR; TCRdb's version includes in-frame clones alone and lacks a portion of them. The table lists approximately 150,000 clones, about 92% of them singletons. This TCR derives from an adult in good health. Sequencing was performed on peripheral blood, taken on day 0 of AZD1222 vaccination.

This CDR3 reads CASSVGRNYGYTF. CDR3 DNA sequence: TGTGCCAGCAGCGTAGGAAGAAACTATGGCTACACCTTC. The rearrangement joins TRBV9 to TRBJ1-2; D is unresolved. Per the germline V gene, CDR1 is SGDLS and CDR2 is YYNGEE. The CDR3 runs to 13 residues. Trimming pared 0 bases from V and 2 bases from J, leaving 5 bases between.